This T cell receptor beta chain was recovered during a study of blood T cell repertoires in COVID-19. Study-level background: Spain, Italy and the United States supplied samples that represented acute and convalescent COVID-19. The cDNA or gDNA used as material had been derived from T cells, B-cell-depleted T cells, or PBMCs.

As originally analysed: It was from reference gene primer amplification that nucleated cell counts were estimated. Clones were read by immunoSEQ multiplex PCR, and TCRdb kept only the in-frame ones, dropping some. The V and J calls and clone size were taken over from that table, and D and trimming were inferred from the DNA. The data contain approximately 70,000 clones, approximately 88% of them singletons. The trim removed 6 bases at V and 4 bases at J, leaving 6 bases unmatched. The length of the CDR3 is 15 residues. Germline loops: CDR1 MNHEY, CDR2 SMNVEV (reference sequence). The chain uses TRBV27 and TRBJ1-6, with 7 bases identical to TRBD1. This clonotype was obtained from a human donor in a cohort sampled during active COVID-19. Sequenced material: peripheral blood. CDR3 loop: CASRFGTDYNSPLHF. Written as DNA, the CDR3 is TGTGCCAGCAGGTTCGGGACAGATTATAATTCACCCCTCCACTTT.